Detailed here is one T cell receptor (beta chain). The source of the sample is a study of cytomegalovirus exposure and HLA in healthy donors. The overall study: Approximately 200 million T cells yielded 90 million to 130 million unique TCR beta sequences in earlier analysis.

The PCR made use of 60 Vbeta and 13 Jbeta primers. The table came from immunoSEQ multiplex PCR; TCRdb's copy has only in-frame clones and leaves some out. The sample includes 210,000 or so clones, under 85% of them seen just once. Germline V CDR1 and CDR2: SEHNR, FQNEAQ (reference sequence). The CDR3 spans 18 residues. The V gene end was trimmed by 4 bases and the J gene end by 2 bases; junction bases not matched to a gene: 9. The clonotype originates from a woman between 45 and 60 years old in good health and CMV-seropositive. Sequencing was performed on PBMCs. The rearrangement joins TRBV7-9 to TRBJ2-5, with 14 bases identical to TRBD2. CDR3 sequence reads: CASSSPTSGGDLQETQYF. Here the CDR3 DNA reads TGTGCCAGCAGCTCACCGACTAGCGGGGGGGACCTACAAGAGACCCAGTACTTC.